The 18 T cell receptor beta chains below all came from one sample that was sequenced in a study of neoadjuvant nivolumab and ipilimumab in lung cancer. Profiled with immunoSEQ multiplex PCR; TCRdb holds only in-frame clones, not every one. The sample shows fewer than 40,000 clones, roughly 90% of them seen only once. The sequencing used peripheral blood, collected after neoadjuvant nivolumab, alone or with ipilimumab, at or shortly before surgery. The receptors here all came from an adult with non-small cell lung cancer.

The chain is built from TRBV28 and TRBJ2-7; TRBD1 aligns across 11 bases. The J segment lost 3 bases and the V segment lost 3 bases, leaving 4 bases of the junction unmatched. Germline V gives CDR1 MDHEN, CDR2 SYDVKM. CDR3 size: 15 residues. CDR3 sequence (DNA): TGTGCCAGCAGTTTGAGGACAGGGGGCATCTACGAGCAGTACTTC. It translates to CASSLRTGGIYEQYF.

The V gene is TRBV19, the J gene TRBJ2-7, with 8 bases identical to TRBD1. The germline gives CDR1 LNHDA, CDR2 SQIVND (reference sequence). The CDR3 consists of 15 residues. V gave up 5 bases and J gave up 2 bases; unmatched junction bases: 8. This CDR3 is CASSVRQGSAYEQYF. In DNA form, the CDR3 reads TGTGCCAGTAGTGTACGACAGGGGAGCGCCTACGAGCAGTACTTC.

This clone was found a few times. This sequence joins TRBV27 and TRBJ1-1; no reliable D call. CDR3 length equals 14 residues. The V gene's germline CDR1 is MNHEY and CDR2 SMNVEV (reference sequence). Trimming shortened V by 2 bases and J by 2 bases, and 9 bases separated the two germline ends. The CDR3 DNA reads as TGTGCCAGCAGTTTAAACAGAATAAACACTGAAGCTTTCTTT. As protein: CASSLNRINTEAFF.

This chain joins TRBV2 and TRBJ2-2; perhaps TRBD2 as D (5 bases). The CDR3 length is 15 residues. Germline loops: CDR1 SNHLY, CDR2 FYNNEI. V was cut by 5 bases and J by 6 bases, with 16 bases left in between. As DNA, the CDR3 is TGTGCCAGCAGTCGGGGTCTGGACCGCTCCGGGGAGCTGTTTTTT. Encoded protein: CASSRGLDRSGELFF.

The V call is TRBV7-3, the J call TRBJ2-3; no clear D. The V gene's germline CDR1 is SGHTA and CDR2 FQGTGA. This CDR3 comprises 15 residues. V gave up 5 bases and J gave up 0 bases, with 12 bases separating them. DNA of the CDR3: TGTGCCAGCAGCAATGGACCCGCGAGCACAGATACGCAGTATTTT. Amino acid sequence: CASSNGPASTDTQYF.

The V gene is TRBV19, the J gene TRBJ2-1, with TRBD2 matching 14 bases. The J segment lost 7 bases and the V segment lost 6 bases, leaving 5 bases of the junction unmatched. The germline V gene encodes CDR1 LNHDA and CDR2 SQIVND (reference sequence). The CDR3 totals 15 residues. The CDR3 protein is CASRAGTSGGNEQFF. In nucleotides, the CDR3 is TGTGCCAGTAGGGCCGGGACTAGCGGGGGAAATGAGCAGTTCTTC.

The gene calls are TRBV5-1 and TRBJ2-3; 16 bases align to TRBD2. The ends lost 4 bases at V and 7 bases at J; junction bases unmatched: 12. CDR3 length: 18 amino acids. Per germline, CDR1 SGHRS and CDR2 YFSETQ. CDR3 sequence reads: CASSAAGGTSGRANTQYF. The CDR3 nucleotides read TGCGCCAGCAGCGCAGCCGGGGGGACTAGCGGGAGGGCCAATACGCAGTATTTT.

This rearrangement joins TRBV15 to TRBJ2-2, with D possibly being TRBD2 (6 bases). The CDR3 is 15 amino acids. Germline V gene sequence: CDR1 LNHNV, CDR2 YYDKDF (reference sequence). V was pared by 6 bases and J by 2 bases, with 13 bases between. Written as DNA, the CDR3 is TGTGCCACCAGAGGAGGGGCCTTCAACACCGGGGAGCTGTTTTTT. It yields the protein CATRGGAFNTGELFF.

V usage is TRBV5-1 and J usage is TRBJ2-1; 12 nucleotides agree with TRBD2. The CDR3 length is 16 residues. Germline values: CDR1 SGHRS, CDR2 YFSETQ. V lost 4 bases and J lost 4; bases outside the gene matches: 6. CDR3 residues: CASSRGTSGQYNEQFF. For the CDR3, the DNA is TGCGCCAGCAGCCGGGGGACTAGCGGGCAATACAATGAGCAGTTCTTC.

The CDR3 DNA is TGTGCCAGCAGCTTCCAAACACCCCGGGGCTTCAATCAGCCCCAGCATTTT. The encoded protein is CASSFQTPRGFNQPQHF. The chain links TRBV7-8 to TRBJ1-5; D possibly corresponds to TRBD1 (5 bases). V lost 3 bases to trimming and J lost 3 bases, with 18 bases between them. The CDR3 loop spans 17 amino acids. Germline CDR1 reads SGHVS; CDR2 reads FQNEAQ.

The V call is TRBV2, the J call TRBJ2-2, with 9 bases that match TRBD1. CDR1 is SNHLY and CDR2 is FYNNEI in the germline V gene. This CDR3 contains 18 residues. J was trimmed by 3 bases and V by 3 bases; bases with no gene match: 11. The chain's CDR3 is CASSEKGRDRVYTGELFF. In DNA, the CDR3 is TGTGCCAGCAGTGAGAAGGGAAGGGACAGGGTTTACACCGGGGAGCTGTTTTTT.

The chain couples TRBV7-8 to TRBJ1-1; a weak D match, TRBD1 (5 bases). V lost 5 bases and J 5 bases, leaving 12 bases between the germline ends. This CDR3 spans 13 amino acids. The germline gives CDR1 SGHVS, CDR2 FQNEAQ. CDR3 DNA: TGTGCCAGCAGCATCAGGGATGGGACTGAAGCTTTCTTT. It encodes CASSIRDGTEAFF.

This CDR3 reads CASSRDQGPDEKLFF. CDR3 nucleotide sequence: TGTGCCAGCTCACGTGACCAGGGTCCGGATGAAAAACTGTTTTTT. The chain couples TRBV18 to TRBJ1-4; TRBD1 might be the D (5 bases). V lost 4 bases, J lost 6 bases, and 15 bases lay in between. Germline loops: CDR1 KGHSH, CDR2 LQKENI. The CDR3 sequence is 15 residues long.

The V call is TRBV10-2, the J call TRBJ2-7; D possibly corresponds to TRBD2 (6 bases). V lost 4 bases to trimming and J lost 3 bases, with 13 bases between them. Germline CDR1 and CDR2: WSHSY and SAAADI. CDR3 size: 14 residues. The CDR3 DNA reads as TGCGCCAGCAGTGCGGACGGGAGTAGCTACGAGCAGTACTTC. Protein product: CASSADGSSYEQYF.

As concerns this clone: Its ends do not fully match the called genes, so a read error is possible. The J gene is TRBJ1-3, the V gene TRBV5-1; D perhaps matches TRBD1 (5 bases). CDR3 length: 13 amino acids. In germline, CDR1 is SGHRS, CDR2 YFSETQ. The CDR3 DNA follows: TGCGCCAGCAGCTTGGGGCTGGGGCAAGGAGGTATTTTT. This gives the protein CASSLGLGQGGIF.

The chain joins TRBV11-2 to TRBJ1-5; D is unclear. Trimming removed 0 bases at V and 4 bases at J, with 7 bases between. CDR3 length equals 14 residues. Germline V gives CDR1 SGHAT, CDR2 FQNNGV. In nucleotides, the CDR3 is TGTGCCAGCAGCTTAGACAGGCTTAATCAGCCCCAGCATTTT. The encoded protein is CASSLDRLNQPQHF.

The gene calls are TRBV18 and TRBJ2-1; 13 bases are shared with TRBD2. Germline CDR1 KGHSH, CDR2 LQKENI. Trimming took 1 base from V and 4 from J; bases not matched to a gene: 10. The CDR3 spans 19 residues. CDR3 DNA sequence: TGTGCCAGCTCACCACAAGGACTAGCGGGAGTACAAAGATACAATGAGCAGTTCTTC. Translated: CASSPQGLAGVQRYNEQFF.

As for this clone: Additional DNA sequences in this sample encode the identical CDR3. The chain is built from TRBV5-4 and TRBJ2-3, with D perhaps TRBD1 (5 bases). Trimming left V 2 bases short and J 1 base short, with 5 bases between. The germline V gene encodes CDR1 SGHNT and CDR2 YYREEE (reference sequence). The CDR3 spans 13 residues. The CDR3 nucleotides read TGTGCCAGCAGCTTAGGGGGCACAGATACGCAGTATTTT. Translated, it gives CASSLGGTDTQYF. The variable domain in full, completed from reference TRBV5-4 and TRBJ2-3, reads ETGVTQSPTHLIKTRGQQVTLRCSSQSGHNTVSWYQQALGQGPQFIFQYYREEENGRGNFPPRFSGLQFPNYSSELNVNALELDDSALYLCASSLGGTDTQYFGPGTRLTVL.